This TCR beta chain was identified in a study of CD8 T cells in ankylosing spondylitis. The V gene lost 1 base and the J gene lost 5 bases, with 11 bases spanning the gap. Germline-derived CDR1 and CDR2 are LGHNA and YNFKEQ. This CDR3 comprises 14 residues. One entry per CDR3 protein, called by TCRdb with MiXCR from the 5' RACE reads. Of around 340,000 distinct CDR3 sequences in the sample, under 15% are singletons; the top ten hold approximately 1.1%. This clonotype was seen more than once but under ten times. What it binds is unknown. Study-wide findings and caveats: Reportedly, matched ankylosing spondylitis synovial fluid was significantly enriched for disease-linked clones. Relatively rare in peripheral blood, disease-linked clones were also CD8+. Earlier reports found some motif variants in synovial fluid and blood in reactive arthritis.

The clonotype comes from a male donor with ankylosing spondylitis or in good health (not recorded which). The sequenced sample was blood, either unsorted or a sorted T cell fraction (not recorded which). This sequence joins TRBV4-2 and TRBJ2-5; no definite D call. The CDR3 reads CASSQVKHSETQYF. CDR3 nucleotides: TGTGCCAGCAGCCAAGTGAAGCATTCGGAGACCCAGTACTTC.